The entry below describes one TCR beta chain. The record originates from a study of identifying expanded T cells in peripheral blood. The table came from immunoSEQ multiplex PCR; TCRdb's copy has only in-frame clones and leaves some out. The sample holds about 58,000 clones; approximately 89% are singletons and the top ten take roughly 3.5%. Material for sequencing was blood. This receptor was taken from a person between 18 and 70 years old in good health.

CDR3 DNA: TGTGCCAGCAGTTACAGGGAAGGGGGGACCCAGTACTTC. The encoded protein is CASSYREGGTQYF. The genes are TRBV28 and TRBJ2-5, with D possibly being TRBD1 (6 bases). The CDR3 has 13 amino acids. V was pared by 4 bases and J by 7 bases, with 13 bases between. Germline values: CDR1 MDHEN, CDR2 SYDVKM.